This T cell receptor gamma chain stems from a study of γδ T cells in repeated Plasmodium falciparum infection. Study details: The natural-infection arm compared Malian children under seasonal malaria with matched Australian children.

Sequencing covered both gamma and delta TCR chains per sample. TCRdb fed the multiplex PCR reads into CATT to redo clone calling. This sample has around 25,000 gamma-chain clones, with roughly 3.1% found just once. As for this clone: TCRdb's protein, taken from a much larger clone, differs from this DNA's translation at residue 8, likely owing to a read error; the protein displayed comes from the DNA.

CDR3 size: 11 residues. In germline, CDR1 is GITISATS, CDR2 ISYDGTV (reference sequence). After removal of 4 bases from V and 12 bases from J, the junction contained 9 bases not matched to a gene. Bulk repertoires came from Vgamma9/Vdelta2+ or Vdelta2-negative gammadelta T cells flow-sorted from PBMC. The rearrangement uses TRGV9 and TRGJ1 or TRGJ2. The J gene comes from matching the DNA to germline here; TCRdb lacks it. Sequenced sample: gamma-delta T cells from blood. This receptor was taken from a pool of human donors (malaria-infected and uninfected, not separated). CDR3 sequence reads: CALWDPCVKLF. CDR3 sequence (DNA): TGTGCCTTGTGGGACCCATGTGTGAAACTCTTT.